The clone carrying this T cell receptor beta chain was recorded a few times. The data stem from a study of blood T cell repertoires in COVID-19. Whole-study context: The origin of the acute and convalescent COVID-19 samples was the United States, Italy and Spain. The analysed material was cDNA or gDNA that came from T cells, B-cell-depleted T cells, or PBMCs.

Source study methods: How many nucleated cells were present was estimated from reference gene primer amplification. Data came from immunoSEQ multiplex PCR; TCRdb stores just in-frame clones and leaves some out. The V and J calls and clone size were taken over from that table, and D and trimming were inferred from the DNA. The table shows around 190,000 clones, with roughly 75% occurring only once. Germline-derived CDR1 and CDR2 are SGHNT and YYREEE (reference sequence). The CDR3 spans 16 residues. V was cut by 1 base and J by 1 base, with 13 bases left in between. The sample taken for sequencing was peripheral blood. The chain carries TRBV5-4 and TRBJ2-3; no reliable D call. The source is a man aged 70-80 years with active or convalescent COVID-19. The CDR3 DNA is TGTGCCAGCAGCTTGTATCGCGCGGTGGGCACAGATACGCAGTATTTT. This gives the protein CASSLYRAVGTDTQYF.